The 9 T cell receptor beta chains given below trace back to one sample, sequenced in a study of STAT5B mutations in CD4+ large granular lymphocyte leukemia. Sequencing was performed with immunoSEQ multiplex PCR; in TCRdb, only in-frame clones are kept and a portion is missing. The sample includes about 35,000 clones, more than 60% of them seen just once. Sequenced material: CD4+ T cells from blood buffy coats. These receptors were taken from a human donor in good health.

The CDR3 region is CASSLAGVGQPQHF. The CDR3 DNA is TGTGCCAGCAGCTTAGCAGGGGTGGGTCAGCCCCAGCATTTT. V is TRBV7-9 and J is TRBJ1-5; a weak D match, TRBD1 (5 bases). Germline CDR1 is SEHNR and CDR2 is FQNEAQ (reference sequence). This CDR3 is built from 14 residues. Between the trimmed V and J ends, which lost 0 bases and 6 bases, there was a span of 9 bases.

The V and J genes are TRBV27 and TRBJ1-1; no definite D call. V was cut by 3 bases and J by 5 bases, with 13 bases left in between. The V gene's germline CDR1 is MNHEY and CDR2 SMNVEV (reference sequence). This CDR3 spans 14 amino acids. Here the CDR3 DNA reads TGTGCCAGCAGTTTGCAGAGACGAAGTACTGAAGCTTTCTTT. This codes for CASSLQRRSTEAFF.

The CDR3 nucleotides are TGTGCCAGCAGAGGGACAGGGGGCAAGGGCTACACCTTC. Its translation is CASRGTGGKGYTF. This chain connects TRBV27 to TRBJ1-2; 12 bases line up with TRBD1. This CDR3 has 13 residues. V lost 6 bases, J lost 8 bases, and 4 bases stayed unmatched. Germline lookup yields CDR1 MNHEY and CDR2 SMNVEV (reference sequence).

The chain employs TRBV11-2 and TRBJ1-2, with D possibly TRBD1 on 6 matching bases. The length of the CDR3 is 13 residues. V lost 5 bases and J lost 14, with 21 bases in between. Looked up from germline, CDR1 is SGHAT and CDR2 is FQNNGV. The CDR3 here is CASSLGQGLADTF. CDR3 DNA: TGTGCCAGCAGCCTCGGGCAGGGGTTAGCGGATACCTTC. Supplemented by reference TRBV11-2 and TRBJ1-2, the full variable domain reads EAGVAQSPRYKIIEKRQSVAFWCNPISGHATLYWYQQILGQGPKLLIQFQNNGVVDDSQLPKDRFSAERLKGVDSTLKIQPAKLEDSAVYLCASSLGQGLADTFGSGTRLTVV.

The CDR3 spells CASSLWLAHGDTQYF. For the CDR3, the DNA is TGTGCCAGCAGCTTGTGGCTAGCACACGGGGATACGCAGTATTTT. This chain links TRBV7-2 with TRBJ2-3; maybe TRBD2 (5 bases). CDR3 length equals 15 residues. Germline V CDR1 and CDR2: SGHTA, FQGNSA. V shed 3 bases and J shed 6 bases, with 16 bases lying between them.

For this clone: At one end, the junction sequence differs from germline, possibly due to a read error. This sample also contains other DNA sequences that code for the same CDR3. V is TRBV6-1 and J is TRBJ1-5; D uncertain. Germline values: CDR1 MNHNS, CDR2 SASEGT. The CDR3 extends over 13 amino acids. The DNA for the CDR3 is TGTGCCAGCACCCCGACCGGTCATCAGCCCCAGCATTTC. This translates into CASTPTGHQPQHF.

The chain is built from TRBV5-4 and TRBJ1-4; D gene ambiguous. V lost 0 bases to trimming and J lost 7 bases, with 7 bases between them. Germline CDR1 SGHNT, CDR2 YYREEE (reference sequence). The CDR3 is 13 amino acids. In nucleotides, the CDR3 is TGTGCCAGCAGCTTGGAGACGGGTGAAAAACTGTTTTTT. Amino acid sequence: CASSLETGEKLFF.

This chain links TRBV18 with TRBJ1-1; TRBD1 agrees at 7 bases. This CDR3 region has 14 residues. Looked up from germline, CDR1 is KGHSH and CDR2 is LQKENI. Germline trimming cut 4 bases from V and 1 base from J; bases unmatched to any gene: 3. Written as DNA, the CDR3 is TGTGCCAGCTCACAGACAGGGTGGAACACTGAAGCTTTCTTT. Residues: CASSQTGWNTEAFF.

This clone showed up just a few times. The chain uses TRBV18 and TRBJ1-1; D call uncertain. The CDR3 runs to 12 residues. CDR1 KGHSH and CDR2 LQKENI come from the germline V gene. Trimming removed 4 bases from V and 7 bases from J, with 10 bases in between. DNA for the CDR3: TGTGCCAGCTCACGGAACCTGGGTGAAGCTTTCTTT. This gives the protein CASSRNLGEAFF.